These 9 T cell receptor beta chains were all obtained from the same sample, sequenced in a study of T cell repertoires in cytomegalovirus infection. TCRdb reanalysed the reads using MiXCR and keeps one entry per CDR3 protein. Of some 180,000 distinct CDR3 sequences listed, 9.5% are singletons. The sample consisted of PBMCs. These receptors were obtained from a human donor in good health (CMV status not recorded). Some clones in this sample may be carry-over from other donors' samples.

The rearrangement joins TRBV5-1 to TRBJ2-7; D gene uncertain. The CDR3 is 15 residues long. Trimming cost V 0 bases and J 5 bases, with 15 bases left between them. Per germline, CDR1 SGHRS and CDR2 YFSETQ. The CDR3 DNA reads as TGCGCCAGCAGCTTGGGTTCGGGTGTTGGGGACGAGCAGTACTTC. It encodes CASSLGSGVGDEQYF.

V is TRBV6-1 and J is TRBJ1-1; D gene uncertain. Germline loops: CDR1 MNHNS, CDR2 SASEGT. The CDR3 loop spans 10 amino acids. V was cut by 7 bases and J by 8 bases, with 8 bases left in between. CDR3 region: CASKNYEAFF. CDR3 bases: TGTGCCAGCAAAAATTACGAAGCTTTCTTT.

V usage is TRBV29-1 and J usage is TRBJ2-5; 7 nucleotides align to TRBD1. V dropped 6 bases and J dropped 2; count of bases not matched to a gene: 9. The germline gives CDR1 SQVTM, CDR2 ANQGSEA. The CDR3 contains 14 residues. This CDR3 reads CSVTRPGQQETQYF. The CDR3 region has the DNA TGCAGCGTGACGAGACCGGGACAGCAAGAGACCCAGTACTTC.

The gene calls are TRBV19 and TRBJ1-1; D gene unclear. There are 14 residues in the CDR3. CDR1 and CDR2 (germline): LNHDA, SQIVND (reference sequence). V was cut by 3 bases and J by 3 bases, with 11 bases left in between. CDR3 sequence reads: CASSMRRAYTEAFF. CDR3 coding DNA: TGTGCCAGTAGTATGCGCCGGGCTTACACTGAAGCTTTCTTT.

This clonotype was counted ten times or more. The rearrangement uses TRBV5-4 and TRBJ2-1; 9 bases are shared with TRBD1. The germline V gene encodes CDR1 SGHNT and CDR2 YYREEE (reference sequence). V was clipped by 5 bases and J by 7 bases; unmatched bases: 13. There are 16 residues in the CDR3. The CDR3 region is CASSFARDRALNEQFF. The CDR3 region has the DNA TGTGCCAGCAGTTTCGCGCGGGACAGGGCTCTAAATGAGCAGTTCTTC.

This clonotype was seen only a few times. The chain combines TRBV7-9 with TRBJ1-2; 10 bases align to TRBD1. This CDR3 has 18 residues. J gave up 2 bases and V 4 bases, and 13 bases lay outside the gene matches. The V gene's germline CDR1 is SEHNR and CDR2 FQNEAQ (reference sequence). As DNA, the CDR3 is TGTGCCAGCAGCTCCCTCCGGGACAGGGGAACCTTAAACTATGGCTACACCTTC. Translated, it gives CASSSLRDRGTLNYGYTF.

This rearrangement joins TRBV28 to TRBJ2-3; D gene ambiguous. The V end was cut by 5 bases, the J end by 6 bases, with 9 bases between. CDR1 is MDHEN and CDR2 is SYDVKM in the germline V gene. The CDR3 runs 12 residues. CDR3: CASSPPSDTQYF. The CDR3, as DNA: TGTGCCAGCAGTCCACCCTCGGATACGCAGTATTTT.

The chain has TRBV29-1 and TRBJ2-3, with a weak D call TRBD2 (5 bases). Trimming removed 4 bases from V and 6 bases from J, with 8 bases in between. From germline, CDR1 is SQVTM and CDR2 ANQGSEA. CDR3 length: 11 residues. In DNA form, the CDR3 reads TGCAGCGTTGCGAGGGAGGATACGCAGTATTTT. Amino acids: CSVAREDTQYF.

The chain recombines TRBV29-1 with TRBJ1-6; possibly TRBD1 for D (6 bases). The CDR3 has 14 amino acids. Trimming removed 4 bases from V and 7 bases from J, with 14 bases in between. From germline, CDR1 is SQVTM and CDR2 ANQGSEA. The CDR3 DNA sequence: TGCAGCGTTGGACCGGGGACACCGAATTCACCCCTCCACTTT. Amino acid sequence: CSVGPGTPNSPLHF.